This TCR beta chain originates from a study of early T cells in non-severe SARS-CoV-2 infection. Findings of the study overall: Private and CD4 specificities were missed by VDJdb matching, skewed to anti-spike CD8.

Researchers tagged individual cDNA molecules with unique molecular identifiers. Each CDR3 protein gets one entry after TCRdb re-called the 5' RACE reads with MiXCR. The sample contains tens of thousands of distinct CDR3 sequences, about 15% of which appear only once. Deletions cut 2 bases from V and 2 bases from J, with 6 bases between. In germline, CDR1 is MNHEY, CDR2 SVGAGI. CDR3 size: 13 residues. This clonotype occurred many times. What it binds is unknown. The chain is built from TRBV6-5 and TRBJ2-5; possibly TRBD2 for D (6 bases). The sequenced sample was whole blood. This sequence originates from an adult who was a healthcare worker with PCR-confirmed SARS-CoV-2 infection or an uninfected control (not recorded which). The CDR3 DNA reads TGTGCCAGCAGTTACGGAGGGCAAGAGACCCAGTACTTC. Translating it yields CASSYGGQETQYF.